This TCR beta chain was sequenced during a study of CXCR3-negative and CXCR3-positive naive CD8 T cells. Points from the study as a whole: TRBV-TRBJ usage was alike in naive CXCR3-negative and CXCR3-positive cells but differed in memory cells. Post-cryopreservation CXCR3 expression was partly diminished, and the bulk of assays employed fresh PBMCs. In CXCR3-positive naive cells, the TRB CDR3s were more hydrophobic than in CXCR3-negative naive cells.

Per CD8+ T cell subset, triplicate sorts of 300,000 cells each were done. A CD45RO-CCR7+CD27+CD95- profile was what naive CD8+ T cells displayed. 5' RACE that incorporated UMI labels was used to prepare the TRB cDNA libraries. From its re-call of the 5' RACE reads, TCRdb lists each CDR3 protein once, without DNA. The sample holds some 120,000 distinct CDR3 sequences. A note on this clonotype: Antigen: not known.

The CDR3 runs 14 residues. The chain couples TRBV12-3 or TRBV12-4 to TRBJ2-7; TCRdb outputs TRBD2, but without DNA this stays unchecked. The sequenced sample was naive CXCR3+ CD8+ T cells from blood. Subset given: CD45RO-CCR7+CD27+CD95- naive CD8+ T cells expressing CXCR3 (TNR3+). This TCR was recovered from a human donor in good health. Some clones in this sample may be carry-over from other donors' samples. This chain's CDR3 is CASSPETTTYEQYF.